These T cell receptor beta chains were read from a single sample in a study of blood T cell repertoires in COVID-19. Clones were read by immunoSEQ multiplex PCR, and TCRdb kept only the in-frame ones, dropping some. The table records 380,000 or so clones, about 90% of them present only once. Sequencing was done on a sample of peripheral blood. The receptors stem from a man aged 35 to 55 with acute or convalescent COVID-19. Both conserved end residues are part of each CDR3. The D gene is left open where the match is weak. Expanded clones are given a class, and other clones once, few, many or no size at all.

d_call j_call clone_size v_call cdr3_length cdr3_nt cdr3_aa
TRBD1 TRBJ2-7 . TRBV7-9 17 TGTGCCAGCAGCCCGTCCGGACAGGACGAGTTCGTGTACGAGCAGTACTTC CASSPSGQDEFVYEQYF
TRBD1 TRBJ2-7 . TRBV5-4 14 TGTGCCACCTTGTCCCGGGACAGGTCCTACGAGCAGTACTTC CATLSRDRSYEQYF
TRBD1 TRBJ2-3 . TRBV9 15 TGTGCCAGCAGCGGGGGACAGGGAGGGTTTGACACGCAGTATTTT CASSGGQGGFDTQYF
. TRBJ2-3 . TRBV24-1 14 TGTGCCACCAGTGGAAGAGGAGACACAGATACGCAGTATTTT CATSGRGDTDTQYF
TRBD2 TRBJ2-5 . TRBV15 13 TGTGCCACCAGCAGCGCTAGCGGATGGGCCCAGTACTTC CATSSASGWAQYF
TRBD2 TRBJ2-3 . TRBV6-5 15 TGTGCCAGCAGGAGGACTAGCGCTAGCACAGATACGCAGTATTTT CASRRTSASTDTQYF
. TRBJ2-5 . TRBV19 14 TGTGCCAGTAGTATAGGGGGACTCCAAGAGACCCAGTACTTC CASSIGGLQETQYF
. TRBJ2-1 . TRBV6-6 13 TGTGCCAGCAGTGAGGGCTCCTACAATGAGCAGTTCTTC CASSEGSYNEQFF
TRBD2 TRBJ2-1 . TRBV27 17 TGTGCCAGCAGCAGCGGGAGTCCCTTTAGCTCCTACAATGAGCAGTTCTTC CASSSGSPFSSYNEQFF
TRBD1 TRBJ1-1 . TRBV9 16 TGTGCCAGCAGCAAAACACAGGGGGCACTGAACACTGAAGCTTTCTTT CASSKTQGALNTEAFF
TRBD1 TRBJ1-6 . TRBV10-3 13 TGTGCCATCAGGGGACAGGGAGTTTCACCCCTCCACTTT CAIRGQGVSPLHF
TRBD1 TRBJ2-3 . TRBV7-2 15 TGTGCCAGCAGCTTAGTACAGGGGCTTCAAGATACGCAGTATTTT CASSLVQGLQDTQYF
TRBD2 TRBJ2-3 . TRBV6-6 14 TGTGCCAGCAGTTCTAGCGGGAACACAGATACGCAGTATTTT CASSSSGNTDTQYF
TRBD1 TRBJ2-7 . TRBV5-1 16 TGCGCCAGCAGCGGCCAACCGGGACAGGGAACTAATGAGCAGTACTTC CASSGQPGQGTNEQYF
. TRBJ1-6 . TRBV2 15 TGTGCCAGCAGGGGTGGGGGACACCAAATTTCACCCCTCCACTTT CASRGGGHQISPLHF
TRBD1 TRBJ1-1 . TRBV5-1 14 TGCGCCAGCAGCTTGGAGAGGGGGCGAGCTGAAGCTTTCTTT CASSLERGRAEAFF
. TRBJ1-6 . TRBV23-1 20 TGCGCCGTAGCAGTAATTGGTAATTTAGAGGTATGCTCCTATAATTCACCCCTCCACTTT CAVAVIGNLEVCSYNSPLHF
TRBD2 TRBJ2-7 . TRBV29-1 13 TGCAGCGTTGTGACTAGCGGGAACTACGAGCAGTACTTC CSVVTSGNYEQYF
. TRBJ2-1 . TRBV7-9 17 TGTGCCAGCAGCTTAAAAGGAAGCGAGCGGAGCTACAATGAGCAGTTCTTC CASSLKGSERSYNEQFF
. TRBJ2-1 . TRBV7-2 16 TGTGCCAGCAGGACCCAGGGGGGCCTTCCCTACAATGAGCAGTTCTTC CASRTQGGLPYNEQFF
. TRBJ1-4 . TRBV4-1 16 TGCGCCAGCAGCCAAGAACCCACCTGGGCGAATGAAAAACTGTTTTTT CASSQEPTWANEKLFF
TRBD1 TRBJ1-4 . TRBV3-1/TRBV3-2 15 TGTGCCAGCAGCCAATCGACAGGGGTTAATGAAAAACTGTTTTTT CASSQSTGVNEKLFF
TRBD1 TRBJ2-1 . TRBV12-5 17 TGTGCTAGTGGTCTCCAAGGGACAGGGAGCTCCTACAATGAGCAGTTCTTC CASGLQGTGSSYNEQFF
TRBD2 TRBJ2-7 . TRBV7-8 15 TGTGCCAGCAGCCCGCCGCTAGCGGGAACCTACGAGCAGTACTTC CASSPPLAGTYEQYF
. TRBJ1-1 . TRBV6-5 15 TGTGCCAGCAGTTACTCGTCAGGGGCCGACACTGAAGCTTTCTTT CASSYSSGADTEAFF
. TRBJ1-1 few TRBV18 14 TGTGCCAGCTCATCTCAACGACAAAACACTGAAGCTTTCTTT CASSSQRQNTEAFF
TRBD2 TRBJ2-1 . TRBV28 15 TGTGCCAGCAGTTTGGTAACTAGCGCCCGCGATGAGCAGTTCTTC CASSLVTSARDEQFF
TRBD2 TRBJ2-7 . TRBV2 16 TGTGCCAGCAGCGCGCAACCTAGCGGGTACTACTACGAGCAGTACTTC CASSAQPSGYYYEQYF
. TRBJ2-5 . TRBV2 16 TGTGCCAGCAGTGAACAGAAGGGGACACTTCAAGAGACCCAGTACTTC CASSEQKGTLQETQYF
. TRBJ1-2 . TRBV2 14 TGTGCCAGCAACGGGGATTCGGTTAACTATGGCTACACCTTC CASNGDSVNYGYTF
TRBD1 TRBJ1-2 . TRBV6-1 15 TGTGCCAGCAGTGAATCGGGACAGATGAACTATGGCTACACCTTC CASSESGQMNYGYTF
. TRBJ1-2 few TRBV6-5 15 TGTGCCAGCAGTCGTAGGCGGGGAAACCCTTATGGCTACACCTTC CASSRRRGNPYGYTF
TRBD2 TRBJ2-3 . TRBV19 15 TGTGCCAGTAGCCCCCCCCGGGGGGTTACAGATACGCAGTATTTT CASSPPRGVTDTQYF
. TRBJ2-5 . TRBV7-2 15 TGTGCCAGCAGCTTAAATGGTGGTAGCGGAGAGACCCAGTACTTC CASSLNGGSGETQYF
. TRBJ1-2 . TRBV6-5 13 TGTGCCAGCAGTTATGGAGGCCCCTATGGCTACACCTTC CASSYGGPYGYTF
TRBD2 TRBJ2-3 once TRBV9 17 TGTGCCAGCAGCGGGACCCTCGGACTAGCCCCCACAGATACGCAGTATTTT CASSGTLGLAPTDTQYF
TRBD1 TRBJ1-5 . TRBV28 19 TGTGCCAGCAGTCGTGTAGGTACAGGGGGCCTGGTCGGCAATCAGCCCCAGCATTTT CASSRVGTGGLVGNQPQHF
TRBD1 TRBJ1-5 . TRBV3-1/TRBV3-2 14 TGTGCCAGCAGCACCGGACAGGGGAATCAGCCCCAGCATTTT CASSTGQGNQPQHF
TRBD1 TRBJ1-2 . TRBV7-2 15 TGTGCCAGCAGCCCGGGGGGACAGGGCCGCTATGGCTACACCTTC CASSPGGQGRYGYTF
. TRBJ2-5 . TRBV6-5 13 TGTGCCAGCAGGCTAGCTTCTTCAGAGACCCAGTACTTC CASRLASSETQYF
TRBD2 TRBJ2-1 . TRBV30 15 TGTGCCTGGAGTTTCCCTAGCGGGAGAGTCAATGAGCAGTTCTTC CAWSFPSGRVNEQFF
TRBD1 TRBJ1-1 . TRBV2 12 TGTGCCAGCAGGATAGGGGACAGCACAGCTTTCTTT CASRIGDSTAFF
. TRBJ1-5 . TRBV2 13 TGTGCCAGCAGTAGCGAGGAAATTCAGCCCCAGCATTTT CASSSEEIQPQHF
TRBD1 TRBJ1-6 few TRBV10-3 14 TGTGCCATCGCTCGTTACCGGGACAGCGAGCCCCTCCACTTT CAIARYRDSEPLHF
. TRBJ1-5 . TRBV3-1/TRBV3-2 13 TGTGCCAGCAGCTTCGGGGGATATCAGCCCCAGCATTTT CASSFGGYQPQHF
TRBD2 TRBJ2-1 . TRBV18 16 TGTGCCAGCTCCCCTTTCCCCGGGACTAGCGGGGGTGAGCAGTTCTTC CASSPFPGTSGGEQFF